This T cell receptor beta chain was sequenced during a study of blood T cell repertoires in COVID-19. The protocol was immunoSEQ multiplex PCR, while the TCRdb copy is restricted to in-frame clones and leaves out a portion. The table includes roughly 200,000 clones, more than 80% detected once. The CDR3 length is 15 residues. J lost 5 bases, V lost 6 bases, and 8 bases had no gene match. Germline lookup yields CDR1 LNHDA and CDR2 SQIVND (reference sequence). This receptor was taken from a man over 45 with acute or convalescent COVID-19. The sequenced sample consisted of peripheral blood. The V and J genes are TRBV19 and TRBJ1-5, with 9 bases fitting TRBD1. CDR3 in DNA: TGTGCCAGTAGCCTTGTGGGGACAGGGCATCAGCCCCAGCATTTT. Residues: CASSLVGTGHQPQHF.